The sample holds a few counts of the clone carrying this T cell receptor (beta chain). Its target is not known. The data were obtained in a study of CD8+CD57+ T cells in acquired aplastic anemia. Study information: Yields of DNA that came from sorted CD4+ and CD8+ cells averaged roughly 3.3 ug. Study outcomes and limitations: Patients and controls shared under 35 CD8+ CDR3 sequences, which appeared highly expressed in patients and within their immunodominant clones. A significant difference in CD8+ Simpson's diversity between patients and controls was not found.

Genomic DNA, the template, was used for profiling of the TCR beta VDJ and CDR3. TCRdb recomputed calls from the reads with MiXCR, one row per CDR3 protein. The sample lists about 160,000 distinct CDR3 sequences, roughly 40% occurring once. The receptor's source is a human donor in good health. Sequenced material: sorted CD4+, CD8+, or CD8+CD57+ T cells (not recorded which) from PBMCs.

CDR3 amino acids: CASSYSGRGDTEAFF. Here the CDR3 DNA reads TGTGCCAGCAGTTACTCAGGACGGGGGGACACTGAAGCTTTCTTT. This chain connects TRBV6-5 to TRBJ1-1, with D tentatively TRBD1 (5 bases). The CDR3 covers 15 residues. With 0 bases removed from V and 3 bases from J, the gap between germline ends came to 11 bases. Germline loops: CDR1 MNHEY, CDR2 SVGAGI.